A selection of T cell receptor beta chains follows, all from one sample in a study of blood T cell repertoires in COVID-19. Profiled with immunoSEQ multiplex PCR; TCRdb holds only in-frame clones, not every one. The repertoire holds about 170,000 clones, roughly 91% seen once, with approximately 2% in the top ten. The sequencing input was peripheral blood. The receptors derive from a man in his fifties who had recovered from COVID-19. CDR3s include the opening cysteine and the closing phenylalanine or tryptophan. A D gene is named only where the DNA matches it firmly. Only part of the rows carry a size: once, few, many, or a class if the clone is expanded.

TRBV5-4	.	TRBJ2-7	.	14	CASSLPGLPPEQYF	TGTGCCAGCAGCCTTCCGGGACTTCCGCCGGAGCAGTACTTC
TRBV3-1/TRBV3-2	TRBD1	TRBJ2-7	.	15	CASSQVGGQGYEQYF	TGTGCCAGCAGCCAAGTAGGAGGACAGGGCTACGAGCAGTACTTC
TRBV6-5	TRBD2	TRBJ2-1	.	14	CASSYRREYNEQFF	TGTGCCAGCAGTTACCGGCGGGAGTACAATGAGCAGTTCTTC
TRBV28	TRBD1	TRBJ2-7	.	13	CASSGQGKYEQYF	TGTGCCAGCTCTGGACAGGGGAAGTACGAGCAGTACTTC
TRBV5-1	TRBD1	TRBJ2-2	.	15	CASSRQGANTGELFF	TGCGCCAGCAGCCGACAGGGGGCGAACACCGGGGAGCTGTTTTTT
TRBV28	.	TRBJ2-3	.	15	CASSLYRGGTDTQYF	TGTGCCAGCAGTTTGTATCGGGGTGGCACAGATACGCAGTATTTT
TRBV27	TRBD1	TRBJ2-2	few	14	CASSITQGAGELFF	TGTGCCAGCAGTATCACACAGGGGGCCGGGGAGCTGTTTTTT
TRBV7-6	TRBD1	TRBJ2-7	few	15	CASSLAGTGAYEQYF	TGTGCCAGCAGCTTAGCCGGGACAGGGGCCTACGAGCAGTACTTC
TRBV5-1	TRBD1	TRBJ1-2	.	16	CASSRGQAQMNYGYTF	TGCGCCAGCAGCCGCGGACAGGCCCAGATGAACTATGGCTACACCTTC
TRBV5-5	.	TRBJ2-7	.	13	CASSLEGAYEQYF	TGTGCCAGCAGCTTAGAGGGGGCCTACGAGCAGTACTTC
TRBV24-1	.	TRBJ2-3	.	14	CATSERTSTDTQYF	TGTGCCACCAGTGAGCGGACTAGCACAGATACGCAGTATTTT
TRBV2	.	TRBJ1-5	.	13	CASSRYSNQPQHF	TGTGCCAGCAGCCGTTATAGCAATCAGCCCCAGCATTTT
TRBV2	.	TRBJ2-5	.	18	CASSEGSRASRNQETQYF	TGTGCCAGCAGTGAAGGATCAAGGGCTAGCCGAAATCAAGAGACCCAGTACTTC
TRBV6-5	.	TRBJ1-1	.	13	CASSFEGNTEAFF	TGTGCCAGCAGTTTTGAGGGAAACACTGAAGCTTTCTTT
TRBV5-1	TRBD1	TRBJ1-1	.	15	CASSKQGARNTEAFF	TGCGCCAGCAGCAAACAGGGGGCCCGGAACACTGAAGCTTTCTTT
TRBV19	TRBD1	TRBJ1-4	.	15	CASSIWETGNEKLFF	TGTGCCAGTAGTATTTGGGAGACAGGGAATGAAAAACTGTTTTTT
TRBV11-2	.	TRBJ1-6	.	13	CASSLGVNSPLHF	TGTGCCAGCAGCTTAGGAGTCAATTCACCCCTCCACTTT
TRBV7-2	TRBD2	TRBJ2-1	.	16	CASSPPGLGVYNEQFF	TGTGCCAGCAGCCCTCCGGGACTAGGAGTCTACAATGAGCAGTTCTTC
TRBV7-9	.	TRBJ1-1	.	15	CASSSWGGMNTEAFF	TGTGCCAGCAGCTCCTGGGGGGGTATGAACACTGAAGCTTTCTTT
TRBV28	.	TRBJ1-1	.	16	CASGRPHRFQNTEAFF	TGTGCCAGCGGGCGACCTCACAGATTCCAGAACACTGAAGCTTTCTTT
TRBV5-4	.	TRBJ2-3	.	14	CASRVRGSPDTQYF	TGTGCCAGCAGGGTTAGGGGGAGCCCAGATACGCAGTATTTT
TRBV9	.	TRBJ2-5	.	17	CASSAIGGKPPGETQYF	TGTGCCAGCAGCGCAATAGGGGGAAAACCCCCCGGAGAGACCCAGTACTTC
TRBV20-1	.	TRBJ1-2	.	11	CSASAGVGYTF	TGCAGTGCTAGTGCAGGGGTCGGCTACACCTTC
TRBV25-1	.	TRBJ2-1	.	12	CASSDFLEEAFF	TGTGCCAGCAGTGATTTTTTGGAGGAGGCGTTCTTC
TRBV25-1	.	TRBJ1-1	.	11	CASRRLLEAFF	TGTGCCAGCAGACGACTGCTAGAAGCTTTCTTT
TRBV28	TRBD2	TRBJ2-7	.	15	CASSFSGGLPYEQYF	TGTGCCAGCAGTTTTAGCGGGGGGCTACCCTACGAGCAGTACTTC
TRBV5-6	TRBD2	TRBJ2-7	.	14	CASSQGLAAYEQYF	TGTGCCAGCAGCCAGGGACTAGCGGCCTACGAGCAGTACTTC
TRBV19	.	TRBJ2-7	.	12	CASSIGGYEQYF	TGTGCCAGTAGTATCGGGGGTTACGAGCAGTACTTC
TRBV19	TRBD1	TRBJ2-7	.	15	CASSLTPGQGGEQYF	TGTGCCAGTAGTTTAACTCCGGGACAGGGGGGCGAGCAGTACTTC
TRBV6-5	.	TRBJ2-2	.	14	CASMFRGKAGELFF	TGTGCCAGCATGTTCAGGGGAAAGGCCGGGGAGCTGTTTTTT
TRBV9	TRBD1	TRBJ2-1	.	14	CASSVRQGHNEQFF	TGTGCCAGCAGCGTTAGACAGGGTCACAATGAGCAGTTCTTC
TRBV5-1	TRBD1	TRBJ1-2	.	14	CASSSAGTGDGYTF	TGCGCCAGCAGCTCCGCCGGGACAGGGGATGGCTACACCTTC
TRBV9	TRBD2	TRBJ2-1	.	18	CASSVQSGTSGISNEQFF	TGTGCCAGCAGCGTCCAATCCGGGACTAGCGGGATTAGCAATGAGCAGTTCTTC
TRBV3-1/TRBV3-2	TRBD1	TRBJ1-5	.	19	CATQSPLVGTGYSNQPQHF	TGTGCCACCCAAAGCCCCCTCGTCGGGACAGGGTATAGCAATCAGCCCCAGCATTTT
TRBV9	.	TRBJ2-1	.	13	CASRLEGGNEQFF	TGTGCCAGCAGACTCGAAGGGGGAAATGAGCAGTTCTTC
TRBV28	.	TRBJ2-5	.	13	CASKRGGQETQYF	TGTGCCAGCAAGAGAGGGGGCCAAGAGACCCAGTACTTC
TRBV5-1	TRBD2	TRBJ2-7	.	17	CASSLGLAGVGSYEQYF	TGCGCCAGCAGCCTGGGACTAGCGGGAGTCGGGTCCTACGAGCAGTACTTC
TRBV7-2	TRBD2	TRBJ2-1	.	15	CASSLNRGGGNEQFF	TGTGCCAGCAGCTTAAACCGCGGGGGGGGGAATGAGCAGTTCTTC
TRBV21-1	.	TRBJ2-7	.	16	CASSKFDRGFSYEQYF	TGTGCCAGCAGCAAATTCGACAGGGGATTCTCCTACGAGCAGTACTTC
TRBV19	TRBD2	TRBJ2-3	.	15	CASSIAAGGADTQYF	TGTGCCAGTAGTATAGCGGCGGGAGGGGCAGATACGCAGTATTTT
TRBV2	.	TRBJ2-2	many	14	CASQFQGYTGELFF	TGTGCCAGCCAATTTCAGGGTTACACCGGGGAGCTGTTTTTT
TRBV7-2	TRBD2	TRBJ2-1	.	17	CASSLDLSSGFYNEQFF	TGTGCCAGCAGCTTAGACTTGTCTAGCGGATTCTACAATGAGCAGTTCTTC
TRBV7-8	TRBD1	TRBJ1-2	.	13	CASSLQGNYGYTF	TGTGCCAGCAGTTTACAGGGGAACTATGGCTACACCTTC
TRBV19	.	TRBJ2-1	.	14	CASSDVGAHNEQFF	TGTGCCAGTAGTGACGTGGGGGCCCACAATGAGCAGTTCTTC
TRBV4-2	TRBD2	TRBJ2-3	.	16	CASSQDGTSGADTQYF	TGTGCCAGCAGCCAAGACGGGACTAGCGGGGCAGATACGCAGTATTTT
TRBV6-5	.	TRBJ1-4	.	12	CASNRPYEELFF	TGTGCCAGCAACCGGCCTTATGAGGAACTGTTTTTT
TRBV5-6	TRBD1	TRBJ2-7	.	13	CASHQGASYEQYF	TGTGCCAGCCACCAGGGGGCCTCCTACGAGCAGTACTTC
TRBV2	.	TRBJ2-7	.	13	CASSVRTRGEQYF	TGTGCCAGCAGTGTAAGAACCCGGGGCGAGCAGTACTTC
TRBV28	.	TRBJ1-4	.	13	CATLLPGHEKLFF	TGTGCCACCCTCCTTCCGGGTCATGAAAAACTGTTTTTT
TRBV11-1	TRBD1	TRBJ1-2	.	15	CASSSTRTSDREGTF	TGTGCCAGCAGCTCCACCCGAACTTCGGACAGGGAAGGCACCTTC
TRBV5-8	TRBD1	TRBJ2-5	.	14	CASSLTGGLETQYF	TGTGCCAGCAGCTTAACAGGGGGCTTGGAGACCCAGTACTTC
TRBV7-9	TRBD2	TRBJ2-7	few	17	CASSLAPGLAGYYEQYF	TGTGCCAGCAGCTTAGCCCCAGGACTAGCGGGTTACTACGAGCAGTACTTC
TRBV7-8	.	TRBJ1-1	.	14	CASSRAQGATEAFF	TGTGCCAGCAGCCGAGCCCAGGGTGCCACTGAAGCTTTCTTT
TRBV28	.	TRBJ1-1	once	14	CASSLWGGNTEAFF	TGTGCCAGCAGTTTATGGGGGGGTAACACTGAAGCTTTCTTT
TRBV7-2	.	TRBJ1-6	.	14	CASSLGGLFSPLHF	TGTGCCAGCAGCTTAGGAGGGTTATTTTCACCCCTCCACTTT
TRBV5-1	.	TRBJ1-3	.	15	CASSLVQGFGNTIYF	TGCGCCAGCAGCTTGGTACAGGGATTTGGAAACACCATATATTTT
TRBV7-2	.	TRBJ1-1	.	14	CASSSLGRVSEAFF	TGTGCCAGCAGCTCACTTGGCAGGGTATCAGAAGCTTTCTTT
TRBV3-1/TRBV3-2	TRBD1	TRBJ1-2	.	15	CASSSRDRGDYGYTF	TGTGCCAGCAGCTCAAGAGACAGGGGAGACTATGGCTACACCTTC
TRBV5-4	TRBD2	TRBJ2-5	.	16	CASSQGLAGSQETQYF	TGTGCCAGCAGCCAAGGACTAGCGGGCTCCCAAGAGACCCAGTACTTC
TRBV7-9	.	TRBJ2-3	.	15	CASSSAGDNTDTQYF	TGTGCCAGCAGCTCCGCCGGGGACAACACAGATACGCAGTATTTT